The clone carrying this T cell receptor (beta chain) was observed a single time. This same CDR3 is encoded by further DNA sequences in the sample. Measured with immunoSEQ multiplex PCR; TCRdb has only the in-frame clones, and not every one. The profile shows about 1 million clones, around four fifths of them singletons. The data are from a study of shared clonotypes between healthy human individuals. The sequence was collected from a man aged 18 to 29 in good health. The sample was memory CD4+ T cells sorted from blood. The subset: CD45RA-negative fraction.

This chain's CDR3 is CSAIPQETQYF. DNA for the CDR3: TGCAGTGCTATACCTCAAGAGACCCAGTACTTC. The V call is TRBV20-1, the J call TRBJ2-5; D is unclear. The germline V gene has CDR1 DFQATT and CDR2 SNEGSKA (reference sequence). This CDR3 region has 11 residues. Between the trimmed V and J ends, which lost 4 bases and 2 bases, there was a span of 5 bases.